The entry below describes one T cell receptor (beta chain). Antigen: not known. The record originates from a study of vaccination and CD4 T cells after COVID-19. Stated treatment: approximately nine-day PBMC culture with coronavirus spike peptide pools or control peptides (ViraFEST assay). In germline, CDR1 is MNHNS, CDR2 SASEGT. V lost 5 bases and J lost 9; bases outside the gene matches: 6. CDR3 size: 15 residues. Sequencing of the DNA from cultured CD4+ T cells was carried out with the Oncomine TCR Beta short-read assay. TCRdb reprocessed the PCR reads with MiXCR, giving one entry per CDR3 protein. The table includes around 14,000 distinct CDR3 sequences, 73% detected once.

The sequenced sample was CD4+ T cells from blood, cultured in vitro. The TCR originated in a human donor who had recovered from COVID-19. The chain links TRBV6-1 to TRBJ1-6, with 11 bases lining up with TRBD1. The CDR3 nucleotides read TGTGCCAGCAGTCGGACAGGGGGCTCCTCTTCACCCCTCCACTTT. Translating gives CASSRTGGSSSPLHF.